This passage covers 22 T cell receptor beta chains from one sample sequenced in a study of blood T cell repertoires in COVID-19 (dated by TCRdb to 2018 to 2021). Library preparation was by the immunoSEQ multiplex PCR assay. The table was pulled from immuneACCESS by TCRdb, which kept in-frame rearrangements only. Such tables lose some clones; where checked, under half of the loss comes from unresolved V genes, and the rest has no known cause. The sample table shows about 180,000 clones, and over 65% are seen once. The top ten constitute around a sixth of the sample. The specimen sequenced was peripheral blood. Receptors originate from a person aged 70 to 85 with COVID-19, enrolled during active disease.

The chain uses TRBV29-1 and TRBJ2-3; D may be TRBD1 (5 bases). The V and J ends lost 1 base and 2 bases respectively, with 13 bases between them. The CDR3 is 15 residues long. CDR1 is SQVTM and CDR2 is ANQGSEA in the germline V gene. CDR3 nucleotide sequence: TGCAGCGTTGAAGGGGGCCCAAGGCTCACAGATACGCAGTATTTT. As protein: CSVEGGPRLTDTQYF.

The V gene is TRBV19, the J gene TRBJ1-1; weak D call: TRBD1 (6 bases). V was trimmed by 7 bases and J by 7 bases, leaving 19 bases between them. The CDR3 length is 14 residues. CDR1 and CDR2 (germline): LNHDA, SQIVND (reference sequence). This CDR3 is CASTQGLDSGEAFF. The CDR3 DNA reads as TGTGCCAGTACTCAGGGGCTTGATTCAGGTGAAGCTTTCTTT.

The chain joins TRBV5-1 to TRBJ2-7, with 9 positions matching TRBD1. Germline CDR1 reads SGHRS; CDR2 reads YFSETQ. With 3 bases clipped from V and 5 bases from J, the junction kept 9 bases outside the gene matches. The CDR3 consists of 15 residues. Here the CDR3 DNA reads TGCGCCAGCAGCTCGACGGGACAGGGCGTTCACGAGCAGTACTTC. It yields the protein CASSSTGQGVHEQYF.

This sequence joins TRBV7-2 and TRBJ2-1, with 13 bases matching TRBD2. The germline gives CDR1 SGHTA, CDR2 FQGNSA. J gave up 6 bases and V 3 bases, and 8 bases lay outside the gene matches. CDR3 size: 17 residues. CDR3 nucleotides: TGTGCCAGCAGCTTCTTACAACTAGCGGGAGGGGGCAATGAGCAGTTCTTC. Translating it yields CASSFLQLAGGGNEQFF.

The chain has TRBV7-9 and TRBJ1-2; D remains unclear. The V gene lost 2 bases and the J gene lost 2 bases, with 9 bases spanning the gap. Per the germline V gene, CDR1 is SEHNR and CDR2 is FQNEAQ (reference sequence). The CDR3 contains 14 residues. CDR3 sequence reads: CASSLTRGNYGYTF. CDR3 sequence (DNA): TGTGCCAGCAGCTTAACTCGGGGAAACTATGGCTACACCTTC.

The chain uses TRBV4-3 and TRBJ1-2; 9 bases align to TRBD1. V gave up 4 bases and J gave up 7 bases; unmatched junction bases: 4. CDR3 length equals 13 residues. The germline V gene has CDR1 LGHNA and CDR2 YSLEER. CDR3 nucleotide sequence: TGCGCCAGCAGCCTTGGGACAGGGATTGGCTACACCTTC. It is translated as CASSLGTGIGYTF.

The rearrangement joins TRBV11-2 to TRBJ2-3; D remains ambiguous. The CDR3 contains 14 residues. V was pared by 5 bases and J by 2 bases, with 11 bases between. Germline V gene sequence: CDR1 SGHAT, CDR2 FQNNGV. The CDR3 bases are TGTGCCAGCAGCCTACAGCAGACCACAGATACGCAGTATTTT. Its protein is CASSLQQTTDTQYF.

This chain uses TRBV5-1 with TRBJ1-3; TRBD1 is a possible D gene (6 bases). The CDR3 is 15 residues long. Germline lookup yields CDR1 SGHRS and CDR2 YFSETQ. Trimming left V 4 bases short and J 15 bases short, with 26 bases between. This chain's CDR3 is CASSPALARGSLRYF. CDR3 DNA sequence: TGCGCCAGCAGCCCTGCTCTTGCCAGGGGCTCCTTGAGATATTTT.

The chain carries TRBV5-1 and TRBJ2-2, with D possibly TRBD2 on 6 matching bases. CDR3 length: 15 amino acids. The V gene lost 3 bases and the J gene lost 5 bases, with 14 bases spanning the gap. Germline V gives CDR1 SGHRS, CDR2 YFSETQ. For the CDR3, the DNA is TGCGCCAGCAGCTCTTCCGGGGGAGCGACCGGGGAGCTGTTTTTT. As protein: CASSSSGGATGELFF.

The CDR3 sequence is CASSLRWDRVTSNTQYF. CDR3 in DNA: TGTGCCAGCAGCCTGCGTTGGGACAGGGTAACTAGTAATACGCAGTATTTT. This chain joins TRBV7-2 and TRBJ2-3, with 9 bases that match TRBD1. The J segment lost 7 bases and the V segment lost 5 bases, leaving 16 bases of the junction unmatched. This CDR3 comprises 17 residues. Germline assignment: CDR1 SGHTA and CDR2 FQGNSA.

CDR3 residues: CASSQDTSTGSDTQYF. The CDR3 coding sequence is TGCGCCAGCAGCCAAGACACCTCAACGGGATCAGATACGCAGTATTTT. The chain carries TRBV4-1 and TRBJ2-3; TRBD2 is a possible D gene (5 bases). The CDR3 runs 16 residues. Germline V gives CDR1 MGHRA, CDR2 YSYEKL. The V end was cut by 0 bases, the J end by 4 bases, with 14 bases between.

The chain couples TRBV11-2 to TRBJ2-7; 10 positions match TRBD1. CDR1 SGHAT and CDR2 FQNNGV come from the germline V gene. This CDR3 is built from 14 residues. The J segment lost 7 bases and the V segment lost 5 bases, leaving 8 bases of the junction unmatched. The CDR3 spells CASSVRQGAGEQYF. CDR3 bases: TGTGCCAGCAGCGTTAGACAGGGGGCGGGGGAGCAGTACTTC.

The V gene is TRBV5-5, the J gene TRBJ1-1; 7 positions agree with TRBD1. Germline V gene lookup returns CDR1 SGHKS and CDR2 YYEKEE (reference sequence). J gave up 2 bases and V 4 bases, and 5 bases lay outside the gene matches. The CDR3 sequence is 14 residues long. CDR3 bases: TGTGCCAGCAGCCCGGGGACAGTAAACACTGAAGCTTTCTTT. Protein: CASSPGTVNTEAFF.

V and J are TRBV9 and TRBJ2-3; no reliable D call. Trimming cost V 7 bases and J 2 bases, with 8 bases left between them. Germline assignment: CDR1 SGDLS and CDR2 YYNGEE. CDR3 length: 12 amino acids. This chain's CDR3 is CASGQLTDTQYF. CDR3 DNA: TGTGCCAGCGGGCAGCTCACAGATACGCAGTATTTT.

J is TRBJ2-3 and V is TRBV7-9, with unresolved D. Germline CDR1 reads SEHNR; CDR2 reads FQNEAQ (reference sequence). The CDR3 sequence is 15 residues long. V was pared by 1 base and J by 0 bases, with 8 bases between. CDR3 DNA: TGTGCCAGCAGCTTAGTCCGCGTAAGCACAGATACGCAGTATTTT. Translated: CASSLVRVSTDTQYF.

This clone was observed a handful of times. This chain joins TRBV27 and TRBJ2-3, with a weak D call TRBD2 (6 bases). CDR1 and CDR2 (germline): MNHEY, SMNVEV (reference sequence). V lost 6 bases, J lost 6 bases, and 19 bases lay in between. The CDR3 totals 15 residues. The CDR3 region has the DNA TGTGCCAGCAGACCTAATCGGGACTCCAGGGATACGCAGTATTTT. Its protein product is CASRPNRDSRDTQYF.

The chain links TRBV20-1 to TRBJ1-5; D gene unclear. Trimming took off 3 bases at V and 0 bases at J, with 9 bases between the two ends. This CDR3 is 14 amino acids long. From germline, CDR1 is DFQATT and CDR2 SNEGSKA (reference sequence). This CDR3 is CSASTRISNQPQHF. As DNA, the CDR3 is TGCAGTGCTAGTACCAGAATTAGCAATCAGCCCCAGCATTTT.

The chain joins TRBV2 to TRBJ1-2; the D gene is possibly TRBD1 (6 bases). The CDR3 runs to 14 residues. Germline CDR1 SNHLY, CDR2 FYNNEI. Trimming pared 7 bases from V and 4 bases from J, leaving 16 bases between. This CDR3 reads CASTGGAVSYGYTF. The CDR3 DNA reads TGTGCCAGCACTGGGGGCGCCGTCTCCTATGGCTACACCTTC.

The chain is built from TRBV6-5 and TRBJ2-7; D is possibly TRBD1 (6 bases). The V gene's germline CDR1 is MNHEY and CDR2 SVGAGI. Trimming took 6 bases from V and 0 from J, leaving 12 bases between them. The CDR3 length is 14 residues. The CDR3 nucleotides are TGTGCCAGCAGAAGGAGACAGGACTCCTACGAGCAGTACTTC. Amino acids: CASRRRQDSYEQYF.

The CDR3 DNA follows: TGTGCCAGCTCACGACGATTGGGGGGGAAGGACACTGAAGCTTTCTTT. Protein product: CASSRRLGGKDTEAFF. The chain employs TRBV18 and TRBJ1-1; weak D call: TRBD1 (5 bases). Germline loops: CDR1 KGHSH, CDR2 LQKENI. CDR3 length equals 16 residues. V lost 4 bases, J lost 3 bases, and 18 bases lay in between.

The J gene is TRBJ2-1, the V gene TRBV3-1 (or the pseudogene TRBV3-2); 8 bases match TRBD2. The ends lost 4 bases at V and 0 bases at J; junction bases unmatched: 2. The CDR3 spans 15 residues. Germline CDR1 reads LGHDT; CDR2 reads YNNKEL (reference sequence). The CDR3 region is CASSRSGGSYNEQFF. The CDR3 DNA follows: TGTGCCAGCAGCCGCAGCGGGGGCTCCTACAATGAGCAGTTCTTC.

DNA for the CDR3: TGCGCCAGCAGCCAAGCCTCGGGTACCTACGAGCAGTACTTC. Amino acids: CASSQASGTYEQYF. The rearrangement uses TRBV4-3 and TRBJ2-7; D gene ambiguous. V shed 1 base and J shed 2 bases, with 9 bases lying between them. This CDR3 has 14 residues. Per the germline V gene, CDR1 is LGHNA and CDR2 is YSLEER.